The entry below gives a single T cell receptor (beta chain) sequence along with its context. These data come from a study of blood T cell repertoires in COVID-19. Study context: Sources were T cells, B-cell-depleted T cells, or PBMCs; the material itself was cDNA or gDNA.

Trimming took 4 bases from V and 0 from J; bases not matched to a gene: 10. Germline assignment: CDR1 SGHRS and CDR2 YFSETQ. This CDR3 has 17 amino acids. Under the authors' procedure: Reference gene primers were amplified, and this amplification served to estimate nucleated cell counts. The repertoire was sequenced with immunoSEQ multiplex PCR; TCRdb's copy has only in-frame clones and lacks some. Clonal size and the V and J genes are those of that table, whereas D and trimming came from the DNA. Of over 400,000 clones listed, 70% to 90% are singletons. The source of this sequence is a human donor in a cohort sampled during active COVID-19. V usage is TRBV5-1 and J usage is TRBJ2-4, with TRBD1 identical over 7 bases. The sequenced material came from peripheral blood. The CDR3, as DNA: TGCGCCAGCAGCCCAACCGGGACAGCTCGAGCCAAAAACATTCAGTACTTC. Translation: CASSPTGTARAKNIQYF.